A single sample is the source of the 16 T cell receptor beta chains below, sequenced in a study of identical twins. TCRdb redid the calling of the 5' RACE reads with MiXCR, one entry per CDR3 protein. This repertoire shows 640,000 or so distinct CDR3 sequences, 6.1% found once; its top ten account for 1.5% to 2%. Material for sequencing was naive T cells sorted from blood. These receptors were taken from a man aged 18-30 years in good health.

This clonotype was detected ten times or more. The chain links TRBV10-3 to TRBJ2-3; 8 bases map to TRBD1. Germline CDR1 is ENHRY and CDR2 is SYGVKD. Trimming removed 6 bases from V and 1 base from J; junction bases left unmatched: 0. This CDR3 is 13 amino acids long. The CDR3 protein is CAISRGRTDTQYF. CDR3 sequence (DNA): TGTGCCATCAGCAGGGGGCGCACAGATACGCAGTATTTT.

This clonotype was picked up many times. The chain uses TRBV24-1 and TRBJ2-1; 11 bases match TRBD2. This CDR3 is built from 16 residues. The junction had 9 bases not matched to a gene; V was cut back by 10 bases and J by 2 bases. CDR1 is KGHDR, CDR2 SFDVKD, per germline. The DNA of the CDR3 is TGTGCCACTTTAGCGGGAGGGCCTGTAGCCTACAATGAGCAGTTCTTC. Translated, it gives CATLAGGPVAYNEQFF.

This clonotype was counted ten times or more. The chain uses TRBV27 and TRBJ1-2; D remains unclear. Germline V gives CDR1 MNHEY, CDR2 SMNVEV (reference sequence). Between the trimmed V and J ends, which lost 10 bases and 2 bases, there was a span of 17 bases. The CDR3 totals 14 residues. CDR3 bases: TGTGCCACCGGGCGAGGGCCCGAAAACTATGGCTACACCTTC. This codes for CATGRGPENYGYTF.

The CDR3 sequence: CAISESPGRAREQFF. The CDR3 region has the DNA TGTGCCATCAGTGAGTCGCCCGGGAGGGCCAGGGAGCAGTTCTTC. The chain couples TRBV10-3 to TRBJ2-1, with 8 positions matching TRBD2. The CDR3 is made up of 15 amino acids. J gave up 10 bases and V 0 bases, and 8 bases lay outside the gene matches. Looked up from germline, CDR1 is ENHRY and CDR2 is SYGVKD.

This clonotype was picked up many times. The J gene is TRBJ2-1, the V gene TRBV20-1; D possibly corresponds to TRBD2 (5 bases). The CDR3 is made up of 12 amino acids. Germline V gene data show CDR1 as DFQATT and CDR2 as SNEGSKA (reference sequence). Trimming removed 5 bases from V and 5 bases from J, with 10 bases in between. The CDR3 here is CSAYLLDNEQFF. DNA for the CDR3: TGCAGTGCTTACCTACTAGACAATGAGCAGTTCTTC.

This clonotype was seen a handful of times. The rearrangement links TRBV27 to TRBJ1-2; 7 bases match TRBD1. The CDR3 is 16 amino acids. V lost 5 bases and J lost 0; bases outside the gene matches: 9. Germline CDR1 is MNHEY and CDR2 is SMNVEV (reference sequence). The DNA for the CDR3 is TGTGCCAGCAGTCACGGGACAGCGTCTGCTAACTATGGCTACACCTTC. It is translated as CASSHGTASANYGYTF.

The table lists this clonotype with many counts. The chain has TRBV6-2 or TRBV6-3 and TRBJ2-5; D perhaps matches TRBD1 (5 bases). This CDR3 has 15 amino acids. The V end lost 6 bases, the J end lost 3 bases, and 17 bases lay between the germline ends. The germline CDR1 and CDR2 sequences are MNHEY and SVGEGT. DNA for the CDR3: TGTGCCAGCAGCGACTTACAGGCCCGAGAAGAGACCCAGTACTTC. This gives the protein CASSDLQAREETQYF.

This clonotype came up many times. The CDR3 bases are TGCGCCAGCAGAGTCAGCCCGAAGGGCGATACGCAGTATTTT. This gives the protein CASRVSPKGDTQYF. The V and J genes are TRBV5-1 and TRBJ2-3; no clear D gene. Germline V gives CDR1 SGHRS, CDR2 YFSETQ. The length of the CDR3 is 14 residues. V was shortened by 5 bases and J by 6 bases, with 16 bases between the two germline ends.

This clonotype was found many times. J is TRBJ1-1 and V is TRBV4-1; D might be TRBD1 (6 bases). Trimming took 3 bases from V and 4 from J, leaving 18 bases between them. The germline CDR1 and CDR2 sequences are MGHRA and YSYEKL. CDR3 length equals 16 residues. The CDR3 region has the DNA TGCGCCAGCAGCCAGCCATCGCGGGGCAGGGGCACTGAAGCTTTCTTT. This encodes CASSQPSRGRGTEAFF.

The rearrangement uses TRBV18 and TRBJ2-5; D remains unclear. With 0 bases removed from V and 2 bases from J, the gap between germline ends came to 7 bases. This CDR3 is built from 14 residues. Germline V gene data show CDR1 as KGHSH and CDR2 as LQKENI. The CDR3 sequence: CASSPPGFQETQYF. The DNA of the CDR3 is TGTGCCAGCTCACCACCTGGGTTTCAAGAGACCCAGTACTTC.

CDR3 nucleotide sequence: TGTGCCAGCAGCTTAGATTCAAACAGGAACACTGAAGCTTTCTTT. Its protein is CASSLDSNRNTEAFF. The V call is TRBV11-2, the J call TRBJ1-1; no clear D gene. With 0 bases removed from V and 1 base from J, the gap between germline ends came to 9 bases. Germline lookup yields CDR1 SGHAT and CDR2 FQNNGV. The CDR3 is 15 amino acids.

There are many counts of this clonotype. The DNA of the CDR3 is TGTGCCAGCAGCCCGTGGGACAGCTCCTACAATGAGCAGTTCTTC. Encoded protein: CASSPWDSSYNEQFF. The chain links TRBV7-9 to TRBJ2-1, with 7 nucleotides matching TRBD1. The ends lost 5 bases at V and 0 bases at J; junction bases unmatched: 4. This CDR3 has 15 residues. The germline V gene has CDR1 SEHNR and CDR2 FQNEAQ (reference sequence).

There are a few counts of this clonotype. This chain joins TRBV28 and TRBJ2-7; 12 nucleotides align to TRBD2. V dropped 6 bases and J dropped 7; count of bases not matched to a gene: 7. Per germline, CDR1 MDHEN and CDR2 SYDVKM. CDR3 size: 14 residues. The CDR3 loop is CASSMTSGSGEQYF. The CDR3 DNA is TGTGCCAGCAGCATGACTAGCGGGAGTGGAGAGCAGTACTTC. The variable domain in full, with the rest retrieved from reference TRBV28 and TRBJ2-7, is DVKVTQSSRYLVKRTGEKVFLECVQDMDHENMFWYRQDPGLGLRLIYFSYDVKMKEKGDIPEGYSVSREKKERFSLILESASTNQTSMYLCASSMTSGSGEQYFGPGTRLTVT.

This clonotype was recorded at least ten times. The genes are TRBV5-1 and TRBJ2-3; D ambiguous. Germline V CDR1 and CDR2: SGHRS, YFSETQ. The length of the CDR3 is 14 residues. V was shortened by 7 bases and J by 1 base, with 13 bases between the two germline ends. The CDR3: CASESNGGTDTQYF. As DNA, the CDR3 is TGCGCCAGCGAATCGAACGGAGGCACAGATACGCAGTATTTT. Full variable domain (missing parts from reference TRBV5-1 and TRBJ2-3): KAGVTQTPRYLIKTRGQQVTLSCSPISGHRSVSWYQQTPGQGLQFLFEYFSETQRNKGNFPGRFSGRQFSNSRSEMNVSTLELGDSALYLCASESNGGTDTQYFGPGTRLTVL.

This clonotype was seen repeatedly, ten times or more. The CDR3 coding sequence is TGTGCCAGCAGCCGGGAGGACACCGGGGAGCTGTTTTTT. This translates into CASSREDTGELFF. V usage is TRBV9 and J usage is TRBJ2-2; 7 bases align to TRBD2. The CDR3 has 13 residues. The V gene end was trimmed by 4 bases and the J gene end by 3 bases; junction bases not matched to a gene: 0. CDR1 and CDR2 from the germline V gene are SGDLS and YYNGEE.

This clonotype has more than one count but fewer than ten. CDR3 in amino acids: CASSPEMGGEQYF. The CDR3 coding sequence is TGTGCCAGCAGCCCCGAGATGGGGGGGGAGCAGTACTTC. The rearrangement joins TRBV5-5 to TRBJ2-7; 7 bases map to TRBD2. The CDR3 covers 13 residues. Per germline, CDR1 SGHKS and CDR2 YYEKEE (reference sequence). Losses at the gene ends were 4 bases for V and 7 bases for J; bases not matched to a gene: 8.